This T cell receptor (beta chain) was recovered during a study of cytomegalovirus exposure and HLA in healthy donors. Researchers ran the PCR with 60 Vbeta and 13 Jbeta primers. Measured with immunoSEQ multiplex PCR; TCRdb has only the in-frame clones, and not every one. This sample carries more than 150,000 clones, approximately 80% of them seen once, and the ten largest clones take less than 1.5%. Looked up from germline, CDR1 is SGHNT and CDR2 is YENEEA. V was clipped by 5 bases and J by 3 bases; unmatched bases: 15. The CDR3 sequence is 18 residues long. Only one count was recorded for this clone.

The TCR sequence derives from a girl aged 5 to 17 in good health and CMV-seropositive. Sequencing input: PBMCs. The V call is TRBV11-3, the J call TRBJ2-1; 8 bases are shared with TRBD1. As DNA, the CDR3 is TGTGCCAGCAGCCCGCAGAAGGGACAGGCCTCCTTCTACAATGAGCAGTTCTTC. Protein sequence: CASSPQKGQASFYNEQFF.